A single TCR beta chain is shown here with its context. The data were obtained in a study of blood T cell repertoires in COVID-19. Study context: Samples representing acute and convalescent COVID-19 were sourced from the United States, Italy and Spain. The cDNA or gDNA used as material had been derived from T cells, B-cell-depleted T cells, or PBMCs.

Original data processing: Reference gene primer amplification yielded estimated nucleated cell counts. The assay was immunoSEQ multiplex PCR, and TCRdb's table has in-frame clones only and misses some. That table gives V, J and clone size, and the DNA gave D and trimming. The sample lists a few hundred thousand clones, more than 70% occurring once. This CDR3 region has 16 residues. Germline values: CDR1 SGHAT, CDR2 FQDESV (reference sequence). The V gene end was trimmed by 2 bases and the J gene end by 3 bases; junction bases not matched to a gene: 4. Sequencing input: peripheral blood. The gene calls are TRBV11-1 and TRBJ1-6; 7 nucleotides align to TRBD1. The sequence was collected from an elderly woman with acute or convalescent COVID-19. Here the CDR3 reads CASSLRAGGYNSPLHF. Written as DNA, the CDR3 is TGTGCCAGCAGCTTAAGAGCAGGGGGCTATAATTCACCCCTCCACTTT. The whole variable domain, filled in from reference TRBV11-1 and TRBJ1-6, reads EAEVAQSPRYKITEKSQAVAFWCDPISGHATLYWYRQILGQGPELLVQFQDESVVDDSQLPKDRFSAERLKGVDSTLKIQPAELGDSAMYLCASSLRAGGYNSPLHFGNGTRLTVT.